These T cell receptor beta chains were read from a single sample in a study of blood T cell repertoires in COVID-19. Profiled with immunoSEQ multiplex PCR; TCRdb holds only in-frame clones, not every one. The table includes around 23,000 clones, 86% detected once. The specimen sequenced was peripheral blood. The source of these receptors is a human donor with acute or convalescent COVID-19. The donor label of this sample is uncertain. The CDR3 runs from the conserved cysteine through the conserved F or W. Fields, in order: J gene, V gene, clone size, D gene, CDR3 DNA, CDR3 protein. D genes are given only for firm matches. Some rows mark clone size as missing; the rest say once, few, many or name a class of expanded clone.

TRBJ1-1	TRBV6-6	-	-	TGTGCCAGCAGTTCTCGAGAGGGTACCATGAACACTGAAGCTTTCTTT	CASSSREGTMNTEAFF
TRBJ2-5	TRBV7-3	-	-	TGTGCCAGCAGCTTAGGGCCGCTATGGGACCAAGAGACCCAGTACTTC	CASSLGPLWDQETQYF
TRBJ1-2	TRBV29-1	-	TRBD1	TGCAGCGTTGACGACAGGGTAGCTGGCTACACCTTC	CSVDDRVAGYTF
TRBJ2-3	TRBV11-2	-	TRBD2	TGTGCCAGCAGCTTAGATGGGGGACTAGCGGGGGAATCTAGCACAGATACGCAGTATTTT	CASSLDGGLAGESSTDTQYF
TRBJ2-7	TRBV9	-	TRBD1	TGTGCCAGCGGGGGACAGGGCCACGAGCAGTACTTC	CASGGQGHEQYF
TRBJ2-3	TRBV5-1	once	TRBD1	TGCGCCAGCTGCAGGGGGCTGGGCACAGATACGCAGTATTTT	CASCRGLGTDTQYF
TRBJ2-7	TRBV6-5	-	TRBD1	TGTGCCAGCAGAGCCACGGGACAGGTTACCGAGCAGTACTTC	CASRATGQVTEQYF
TRBJ2-5	TRBV7-8	-	-	TGTGCCAGCAGCCCACGAGGTAGTTCGGAGACCCAGTACTTC	CASSPRGSSETQYF
TRBJ2-7	TRBV29-1	-	TRBD1	TGCAGCGTTGAGCGGACAGGGGGCGACGAGCAGTACTTC	CSVERTGGDEQYF
TRBJ2-5	TRBV30	-	-	TGTGCCTGGAGTGTGGGGCCCACTCCGGAGACCCAGTACTTC	CAWSVGPTPETQYF
TRBJ1-1	TRBV29-1	once	-	TGCAGCGCCAAGACAGCTCCCATGAACACTGAAGCTTTCTTT	CSAKTAPMNTEAFF
TRBJ1-1	TRBV2	few	TRBD1	TGTGCCAGCAGCTACAGGGGCTGGGTAACTGAAGCTTTCTTT	CASSYRGWVTEAFF
TRBJ2-5	TRBV6-5	-	TRBD2	TGTGCCAGCAGTCCCCCGGGGGGGGGAAAGACCCAGTACTTC	CASSPPGGGKTQYF
TRBJ1-2	TRBV4-2	-	-	TGTGCCAGCAGCCAAGAACTGACAGGCTTGGATGGCTACACCTTC	CASSQELTGLDGYTF
TRBJ1-2	TRBV11-2	-	TRBD1	TGTGCCAGCGGCAGACAGGGGTCGGGAAATGGCTACACCTTC	CASGRQGSGNGYTF
TRBJ1-1	TRBV12-3/TRBV12-4	-	TRBD1	TGTGCCAGCAGTCACAGGGGGCGGACTGAAGCTTTCTTT	CASSHRGRTEAFF
TRBJ1-1	TRBV15	-	-	TGTGCCACCAGCAGAGATGGAGGGGTAAATACTGAAGCTTTCTTT	CATSRDGGVNTEAFF
TRBJ2-2	TRBV12-1	-	-	TGTGCCAGCAGACGGCGGGAGGTACACACCGGGGAGCTGTTTTTT	CASRRREVHTGELFF
TRBJ1-1	TRBV4-2	-	-	TGTGCCAGCAGCCAAGGGGGGCCGGGGACTGAAGCTTTCTTT	CASSQGGPGTEAFF
TRBJ1-6	TRBV28	-	TRBD1	TGTGCCAGCAGGGGGGGACAGGGGCTTCCACCCCTCCACTTT	CASRGGQGLPPLHF
TRBJ2-5	TRBV18	-	-	TGTGCCAGCTCTCGAGGAGCTCAGGAGACCCAGTACTTC	CASSRGAQETQYF
TRBJ2-2	TRBV11-2	-	TRBD1	TGTGCCAGCAGCACCCCTGAACAGGGGGTCGGGGAGCTGTTTTTT	CASSTPEQGVGELFF
TRBJ1-4	TRBV11-2	-	TRBD1	TGTGCCAGCAGCTTCGGACAGGGTGGTGAAAAACTGTTTTTT	CASSFGQGGEKLFF
TRBJ2-7	TRBV5-4	-	TRBD1	TGTGCCAGCAGCTTGGAGGGACAGGGGGTCCGCGAGCAGTACTTC	CASSLEGQGVREQYF
TRBJ2-2	TRBV4-3	-	-	TGCGCCAGCAGCCAAGGCGGGCTTCACACCGGGGAGCTGTTTTTT	CASSQGGLHTGELFF
TRBJ2-2	TRBV4-3	-	-	TGCGCCAGCAGCCAGACGAGAGCAGGCACCGGGGAGCTGTTTTTT	CASSQTRAGTGELFF
TRBJ2-5	TRBV1	-	-	TGCACCAGCAGCCAAGATAGGCTAGCCTGGGGAGAGACCCAGTACTTC	CTSSQDRLAWGETQYF
TRBJ2-3	TRBV2	-	TRBD2	TGTGCCAGCCAGGCGGGAGGGGCCACAGATACGCAGTATTTT	CASQAGGATDTQYF
TRBJ1-2	TRBV5-6	-	TRBD1	TGTGCCAGCAGCTTTGCCGGGACAGGGGGATCTGGCTACACCTTC	CASSFAGTGGSGYTF
TRBJ2-2	TRBV14	-	-	TGTGCCAGCAGACTTAACTCTAACACCGGGGAGCTGTTTTTT	CASRLNSNTGELFF
TRBJ2-5	TRBV10-3	few	TRBD2	TGTGCCATCGGGGCTAGCGGGGGCCGAGGGGGAGAGACCCAGTACTTC	CAIGASGGRGGETQYF
TRBJ2-1	TRBV5-1	-	TRBD1	TGCGCCAGCAGCTTGGCCGCAGGGGGCCACAATGAGCAGTTCTTC	CASSLAAGGHNEQFF
TRBJ1-1	TRBV7-6	-	-	TGTGCCAGCTCCCTTGGGGCACTGGGTACTGAAGCTTTCTTT	CASSLGALGTEAFF
TRBJ2-2	TRBV19	-	-	TGTGCCAGTAGTGTACAGGCAAACACCGGGGAGCTGTTTTTT	CASSVQANTGELFF
TRBJ2-1	TRBV7-3	once	-	TGTGCCAGCAGCACCACTGCCGGGGGATACAATGAGCAGTTCTTC	CASSTTAGGYNEQFF
TRBJ2-7	TRBV11-2	-	TRBD1	TGTGCCAGCAGCTTAGAGAGGACAGGATCGGGCGAGCAGTACTTC	CASSLERTGSGEQYF
TRBJ1-1	TRBV6-5	-	TRBD1	TGTGCCAGCAGGGGACAGGGAATGAACACTGAAGCTTTCTTT	CASRGQGMNTEAFF
TRBJ1-6	TRBV18	-	TRBD1	TGTGCCAGCTCAGCTGGACAGGGAGATTCACCCCTCCACTTT	CASSAGQGDSPLHF
TRBJ2-2	TRBV24-1	-	-	TGTGCCACCAGTGATGGCACGAAGAACACCGGGGAGCTGTTTTTT	CATSDGTKNTGELFF
TRBJ2-1	TRBV3-1/TRBV3-2	-	TRBD1	TGTGCCAGCAGCCAACCCACCGGGACAGACAATGAGCAGTTCTTC	CASSQPTGTDNEQFF
TRBJ2-4	TRBV2	-	TRBD1	TGTGCCAGCAATGGACAGGGGGGCGTCATTCAGTACTTC	CASNGQGGVIQYF
TRBJ2-5	TRBV19	-	TRBD2	TGTGCCAGTAGTATGGGGGGGAACCAAGAGACCCAGTACTTC	CASSMGGNQETQYF
TRBJ2-5	TRBV19	-	TRBD2	TGTGCCAGTAGTCAGTTGGCGGGGGGCCGGAGGGAGACCCAGTACTTC	CASSQLAGGRRETQYF
TRBJ2-1	TRBV7-9	-	-	TGTGCCAGCAGCGCGGGACAGTGGGGGAGCTCCTACAATGAGCAGTTCTTC	CASSAGQWGSSYNEQFF
TRBJ1-4	TRBV5-1	-	-	TGCGCCAGCTCGGCGGGGGTGTTAGCAACTAATGAAAAACTGTTTTTT	CASSAGVLATNEKLFF
TRBJ1-1	TRBV12-3/TRBV12-4	-	-	TGTGCCAGCATCAGGGAAGGGAACACTGAAGCTTTCTTT	CASIREGNTEAFF
TRBJ2-2	TRBV11-3	-	-	TGTGCCAGCAGCTCATCACACCTCAGTCGTAAAACCGGGGAGCTGTTTTTT	CASSSSHLSRKTGELFF
TRBJ1-6	TRBV5-8	-	TRBD1	TGTGCCAGCAGCTACCTTCGGACAGGGAATTCACCCCTCCACTTT	CASSYLRTGNSPLHF
TRBJ2-2	TRBV5-4	-	-	TGTGCCAGCAGCCTCGGGGGAACGAACACCGGGGAGCTGTTTTTT	CASSLGGTNTGELFF
TRBJ1-5	TRBV19	-	-	TGTGCCAGTAGTCGGCAGAGACTGAGCAATCAGCCCCAGCATTTT	CASSRQRLSNQPQHF
TRBJ2-3	TRBV6-4	-	-	TGTGCCAGCAGTGACCGAGATACGCAGTATTTT	CASSDRDTQYF
TRBJ2-3	TRBV9	-	TRBD2	TGTGCCAGCAGCGTAGGACACGGACTAGCAGATACGCAGTATTTT	CASSVGHGLADTQYF
TRBJ2-7	TRBV15	-	-	TGTGCCACCAGCAGAGAGGCCATTAGGGCGGGAGAGCAGTACTTC	CATSREAIRAGEQYF
TRBJ1-5	TRBV19	-	-	TGTGCCAGTAGTATTGGGGGCCGGCGCAATCAGCCCCAGCATTTT	CASSIGGRRNQPQHF
TRBJ1-1	TRBV5-1	-	-	TGCGCCAGCAGCTTGGAAGGGGGTTACACTGAAGCTTTCTTT	CASSLEGGYTEAFF